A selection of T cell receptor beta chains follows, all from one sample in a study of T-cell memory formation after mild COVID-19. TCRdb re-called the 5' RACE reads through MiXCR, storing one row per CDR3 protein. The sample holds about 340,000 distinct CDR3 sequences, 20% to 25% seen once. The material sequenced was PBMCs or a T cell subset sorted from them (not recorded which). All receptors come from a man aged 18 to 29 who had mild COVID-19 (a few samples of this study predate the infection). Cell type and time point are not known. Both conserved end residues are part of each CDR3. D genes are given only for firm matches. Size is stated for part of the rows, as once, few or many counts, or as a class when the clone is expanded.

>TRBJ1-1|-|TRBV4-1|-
CASSQPEMNTEAFF
TGCGCCAGCAGCCAGCCCGAGATGAACACTGAAGCTTTCTTT
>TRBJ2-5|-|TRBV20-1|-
CSARDLARAVGSGTQYF
TGCAGTGCTAGAGATTTGGCCAGGGCGGTTGGATCGGGGACCCAGTACTTC
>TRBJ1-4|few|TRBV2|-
CASSELQGTNEKLFF
TGTGCCAGCAGTGAATTACAGGGCACTAATGAAAAACTGTTTTTT
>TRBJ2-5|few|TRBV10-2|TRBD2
CASRPHSGGRRETQYF
TGCGCCAGCAGGCCCCATAGCGGGGGCAGGAGGGAGACCCAGTACTTC
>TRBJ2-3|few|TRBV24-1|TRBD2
CATALTSGGVDTQYF
TGTGCCACCGCCCTTACTAGCGGGGGGGTAGATACGCAGTATTTT
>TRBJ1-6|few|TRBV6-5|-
CASSRQELNSPLHF
TGTGCCAGCAGTCGTCAGGAGCTTAATTCACCCCTCCACTTT
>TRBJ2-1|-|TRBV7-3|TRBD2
CASSLGTSVVQFF
TGTGCCAGCAGCTTAGGGACTAGCGTAGTGCAGTTCTTC
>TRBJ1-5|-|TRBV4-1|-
CASSERTVSNQPQHF
TGCGCCAGCAGCGAACGGACGGTGAGCAATCAGCCCCAGCATTTT
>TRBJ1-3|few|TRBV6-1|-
CASSEIGNTIYF
TGTGCCAGCAGTGAAATTGGAAACACCATATATTTT
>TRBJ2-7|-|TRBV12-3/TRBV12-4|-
CASSGGSTYEQYF
TGTGCCAGCAGCGGCGGTTCGACCTACGAGCAGTACTTC
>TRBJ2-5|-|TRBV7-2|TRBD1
CASSRPGGQETQYF
TGTGCCAGCAGCCGTCCAGGGGGACAAGAGACCCAGTACTTC
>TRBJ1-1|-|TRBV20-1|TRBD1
CSAPSRGRTEALF
TGCAGTGCTCCTTCCAGGGGGCGAACTGAAGCTTTATTT
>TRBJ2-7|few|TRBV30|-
CAWTRQAGYEQYF
TGTGCCTGGACCAGACAAGCCGGCTACGAGCAGTACTTC
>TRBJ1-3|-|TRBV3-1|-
CASSDRPLGNTIYF
TGTGCCAGCAGCGACCGACCGTTAGGAAACACCATATATTTT
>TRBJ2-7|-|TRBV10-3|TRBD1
CAAGTGETYEQYF
TGTGCCGCTGGGACAGGCGAAACCTACGAGCAGTACTTC
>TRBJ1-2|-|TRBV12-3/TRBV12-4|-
CASSPPGTPIYGYTF
TGTGCCAGCAGTCCCCCCGGCACGCCGATCTATGGCTACACCTTC
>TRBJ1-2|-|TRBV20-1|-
CSGPRGGDYGYTF
TGCAGTGGGCCCCGTGGGGGCGACTATGGCTACACCTTC
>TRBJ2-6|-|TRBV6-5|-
CASTSSGTGANVLTF
TGTGCCAGCACCTCTTCTGGGACTGGGGCCAACGTCCTGACTTTC
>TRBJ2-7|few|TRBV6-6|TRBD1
CASSSGGGEQYF
TGTGCCAGCAGTTCAGGGGGCGGCGAGCAGTACTTC
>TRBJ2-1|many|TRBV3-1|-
CASSQDTRTEQFF
TGTGCCAGCAGCCAAGATACACGGACTGAGCAGTTCTTC
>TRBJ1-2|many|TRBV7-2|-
CASSVATATYGYTF
TGTGCCAGCAGCGTAGCGACAGCAACCTATGGCTACACCTTC
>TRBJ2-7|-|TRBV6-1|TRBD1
CASSLEGRGLYEQYF
TGTGCCAGCAGCCTAGAGGGCAGGGGGCTGTACGAGCAGTACTTC
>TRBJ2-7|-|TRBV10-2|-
CASSEYGEQYF
TGCGCCAGCAGTGAATACGGCGAGCAGTACTTC
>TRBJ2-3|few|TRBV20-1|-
CSARPQRGRHTDTQYF
TGCAGTGCTAGACCCCAGAGGGGGAGGCACACAGATACGCAGTATTTT
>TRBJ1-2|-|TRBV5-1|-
CASSLEDDRRLQF
TGCGCCAGCAGCTTGGAGGACGACAGGAGGCTTCAATTC
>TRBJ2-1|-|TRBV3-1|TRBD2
CASSLRLAGASSYNEQFF
TGTGCCAGCAGCCTGCGGCTAGCGGGGGCCAGCTCCTACAATGAGCAGTTCTTC
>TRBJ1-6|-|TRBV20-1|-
CSATQGGNSPLHF
TGCAGTGCCACGCAGGGTGGTAATTCACCCCTCCACTTT
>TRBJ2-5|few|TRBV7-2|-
CASSLGVVGGRGRTQYF
TGTGCCAGCAGCTTAGGGGTAGTGGGGGGCCGGGGGAGGACCCAGTACTTC
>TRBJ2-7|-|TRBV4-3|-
CASSQVRGSRAYEQYF
TGCGCCAGCAGCCAAGTACGTGGGTCAAGAGCCTACGAGCAGTACTTC
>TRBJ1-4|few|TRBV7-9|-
CATKDGENEKLFF
TGTGCCACCAAGGATGGCGAAAATGAAAAACTGTTTTTT
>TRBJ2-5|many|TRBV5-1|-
CASSPSDLETQYF
TGCGCCAGCAGCCCGAGTGATTTGGAGACCCAGTACTTC
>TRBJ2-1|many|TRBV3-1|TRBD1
CASSQTGGWNEQFF
TGTGCCAGCAGCCAAACAGGGGGATGGAATGAGCAGTTCTTC
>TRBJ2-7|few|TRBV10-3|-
CAISGTQEYSYEQYF
TGTGCCATCAGTGGTACTCAGGAATACTCCTACGAGCAGTACTTC
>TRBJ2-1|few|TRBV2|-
CASSVFVEQFF
TGTGCCAGCAGTGTGTTCGTCGAGCAGTTCTTC
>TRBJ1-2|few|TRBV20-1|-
CSARDLGSLANYGYTF
TGCAGTGCTAGAGATCTGGGTTCTTTAGCTAACTATGGCTACACCTTC
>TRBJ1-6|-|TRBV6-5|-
CASSYGKYSPLHF
TGTGCCAGCAGTTACGGGAAATATTCACCCCTCCACTTT
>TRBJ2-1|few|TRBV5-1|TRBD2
CASNPGTSGGFEQFF
TGCGCCAGCAATCCCGGGACTAGCGGGGGATTTGAGCAGTTCTTC
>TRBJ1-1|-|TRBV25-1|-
CASSEMDRPYTEAFF
TGTGCCAGCAGTGAAATGGACAGACCTTACACTGAAGCTTTCTTT
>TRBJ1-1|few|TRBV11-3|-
CASSSIRGEAFF
TGTGCCAGCAGCTCAATCAGGGGAGAAGCTTTCTTT
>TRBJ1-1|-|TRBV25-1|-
CAHRGHRNTEAFF
TGTGCCCACCGGGGGCACAGGAACACTGAAGCTTTCTTT
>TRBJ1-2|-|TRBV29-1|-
CSVEQDYGYTF
TGCAGCGTTGAACAGGACTATGGCTACACCTTC
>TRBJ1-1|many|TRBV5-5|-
CASSLAGAGTEAFF
TGTGCCAGCAGCTTGGCAGGGGCTGGGACTGAAGCTTTCTTT